The present T cell receptor (beta chain) was sequenced within a study of T-cell memory formation after mild COVID-19. TCRdb fed the 5' RACE reads into MiXCR, producing one record per CDR3 protein. The sample carries some 320,000 distinct CDR3 sequences, 15% to 20% recorded once. V lost 6 bases and J lost 0; bases outside the gene matches: 10. The CDR3 length is 18 residues. Looked up from germline, CDR1 is DFQATT and CDR2 is SNEGSKA (reference sequence). This TCR was recovered from a man aged 18 to 30 who had mild COVID-19 (a few samples of this study predate the infection). Cell type and time point are not known. Sequencing was done on a sample of PBMCs or a T cell subset sorted from them (not recorded which). V and J are TRBV20-1 and TRBJ2-1; 14 bases map to TRBD2. In DNA, the CDR3 is TGCAGTGCCATACCCAGACTAGCGGGGGGGAGCTCCTACAATGAGCAGTTCTTC. This translates into CSAIPRLAGGSSYNEQFF.